A selection of T cell receptor beta chains follows, all from one sample in a study of post-analysis software for immune sequencing data. Each CDR3 protein is one row after TCRdb ran MiXCR on the PCR reads. The data contain 750,000 to 950,000 distinct CDR3 sequences, approximately 53% of them singletons. Sequenced material: blood. All receptors derive from a girl aged 10 to 17 with multiple sclerosis. CDR3s include the opening cysteine and the closing phenylalanine or tryptophan. A D gene is named only where the DNA matches it firmly. Clone size appears in some rows only: once, few, many, or a class for an expanded clone.

v_gene	j_gene	abundance	d_gene	CDR3aa	CDR3nt
TRBV5-1	TRBJ2-7	.	.	CASSCSPNTYEQYF	TGCGCCAGCAGCTGCAGTCCAAACACCTACGAGCAGTACTTC
TRBV5-1	TRBJ1-2	few	.	CASSLDGSYGYTF	TGTGCCAGCAGCTTAGATGGCAGCTATGGCTACACCTTC
TRBV7-9	TRBJ2-7	.	.	CASSLVAGAEQYF	TGTGCCAGCAGCTTAGTGGCGGGGGCCGAGCAGTACTTC
TRBV6-6	TRBJ2-7	.	.	CASNGVGQGSYEQYF	TGTGCCAGCAACGGGGTCGGCCAGGGCTCCTACGAGCAGTACTTC
TRBV5-1	TRBJ1-4	few	.	CASSLHGTEKLFF	TGCGCCAGCAGCTTGCACGGAACTGAAAAACTGTTTTTT
TRBV12-3/TRBV12-4	TRBJ2-5	.	.	CASTRWTEEETQYF	TGTGCCAGCACTCGTTGGACGGAGGAGGAGACCCAGTACTTC
TRBV5-6	TRBJ2-4	.	.	CASSLVITEEQNIQYF	TGTGCCAGCAGCTTGGTCATTACAGAGGAACAAAACATTCAGTACTTC
TRBV20-1	TRBJ2-5	.	TRBD1	CSANHLKTGSMGETQYF	TGCAGTGCTAATCATTTAAAGACAGGGTCCATGGGGGAGACCCAGTACTTC
TRBV9	TRBJ2-5	.	.	CASSVGSSLGPETQYF	TGTGCCAGCAGCGTAGGATCGAGTCTAGGGCCAGAGACCCAGTACTTC
TRBV6-1	TRBJ2-7	.	.	CASSEYRASGRYEQYF	TGTGCCAGCAGTGAATACAGGGCGAGCGGGCGGTACGAGCAGTACTTC
TRBV25-1	TRBJ2-5	.	.	CASSPGGISQETQYF	TGTGCCAGCTCCCCGGGTGGCATATCCCAAGAGACCCAGTACTTC
TRBV6-6	TRBJ2-3	.	TRBD1	CASIKGQGATDTQYF	TGTGCCAGCATCAAGGGGCAGGGGGCCACAGATACGCAGTATTTT
TRBV29-1	TRBJ2-7	few	.	CSVSTSPSYEQYF	TGCAGCGTTAGCACTAGCCCCTCCTACGAGCAGTACTTC
TRBV7-3	TRBJ2-1	.	TRBD2	CASSPSGLGYNEQFF	TGTGCCAGCAGCCCCTCGGGACTAGGATACAATGAGCAGTTCTTC
TRBV6-4	TRBJ1-2	.	.	CASSDSSTVQGGYTF	TGTGCCAGCAGTGACTCGAGTACCGTCCAGGGCGGCTACACCTTC
TRBV7-3	TRBJ2-2	.	.	CASSLSEANTGELFF	TGTGCCAGCAGTCTGAGCGAGGCGAACACCGGGGAGCTGTTTTTT
TRBV4-1	TRBJ2-1	.	TRBD2	CASSQDGAGGRNEQFF	TGCGCCAGCAGCCAAGACGGAGCGGGAGGGAGGAATGAGCAGTTCTTC
TRBV29-1	TRBJ2-5	few	.	CSVAGGEGETQYF	TGCAGCGTTGCCGGGGGCGAAGGAGAGACCCAGTACTTC
TRBV12-5	TRBJ1-2	.	.	CASGPGKGYTF	TGTGCTAGTGGCCCCGGGAAAGGCTACACCTTC
TRBV5-5	TRBJ1-4	.	.	CASSTQGLHEKLFF	TGTGCCAGCAGCACACAGGGACTTCATGAAAAACTGTTTTTT
TRBV7-9	TRBJ2-5	.	TRBD2	CASRRTSGQETQYF	TGTGCCAGCAGACGGACTAGCGGACAAGAGACCCAGTACTTC
TRBV29-1	TRBJ2-3	few	TRBD2	CSVNGGSDTQYF	TGCAGCGTAAACGGGGGGTCCGATACGCAGTATTTT
TRBV12-3/TRBV12-4	TRBJ2-7	.	.	CASSPAGSRNHEQYF	TGTGCCAGCAGTCCCGCTGGCTCGAGGAACCACGAGCAGTACTTC
TRBV7-2	TRBJ2-7	.	.	CASSLGLTGSYEQYF	TGTGCCAGCAGCTTAGGGCTCACGGGCTCCTACGAGCAGTACTTC
TRBV5-1	TRBJ2-5	.	.	CASSLLQSETQYF	TGCGCCAGCAGCTTGTTGCAGTCGGAGACCCAGTACTTC